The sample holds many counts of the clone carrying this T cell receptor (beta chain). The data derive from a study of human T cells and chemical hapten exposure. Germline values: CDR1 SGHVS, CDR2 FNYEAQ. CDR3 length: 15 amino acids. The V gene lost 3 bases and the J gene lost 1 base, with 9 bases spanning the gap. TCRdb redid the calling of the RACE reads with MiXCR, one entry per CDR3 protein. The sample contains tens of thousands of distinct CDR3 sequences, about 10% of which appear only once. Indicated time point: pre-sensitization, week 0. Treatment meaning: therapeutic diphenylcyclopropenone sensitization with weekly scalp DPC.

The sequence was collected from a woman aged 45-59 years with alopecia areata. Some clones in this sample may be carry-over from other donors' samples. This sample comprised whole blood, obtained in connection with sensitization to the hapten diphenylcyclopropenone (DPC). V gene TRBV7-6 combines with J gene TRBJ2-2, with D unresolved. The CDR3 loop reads CASSLDGLNTGELFF. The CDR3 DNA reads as TGTGCCAGCAGCTTGGACGGTTTGAACACCGGGGAGCTGTTTTTT.